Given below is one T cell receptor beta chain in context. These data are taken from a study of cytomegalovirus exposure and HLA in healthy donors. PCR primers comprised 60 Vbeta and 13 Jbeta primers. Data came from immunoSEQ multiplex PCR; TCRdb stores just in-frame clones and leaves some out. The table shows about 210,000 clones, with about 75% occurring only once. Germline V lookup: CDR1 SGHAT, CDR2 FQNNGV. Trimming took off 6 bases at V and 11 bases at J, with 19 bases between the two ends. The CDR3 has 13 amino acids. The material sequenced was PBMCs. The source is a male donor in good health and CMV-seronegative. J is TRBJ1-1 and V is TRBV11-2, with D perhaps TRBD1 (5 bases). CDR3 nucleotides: TGTGCCAGCAGTTCTAGGACACCTATAGGGGCTTTCTTT. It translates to CASSSRTPIGAFF.